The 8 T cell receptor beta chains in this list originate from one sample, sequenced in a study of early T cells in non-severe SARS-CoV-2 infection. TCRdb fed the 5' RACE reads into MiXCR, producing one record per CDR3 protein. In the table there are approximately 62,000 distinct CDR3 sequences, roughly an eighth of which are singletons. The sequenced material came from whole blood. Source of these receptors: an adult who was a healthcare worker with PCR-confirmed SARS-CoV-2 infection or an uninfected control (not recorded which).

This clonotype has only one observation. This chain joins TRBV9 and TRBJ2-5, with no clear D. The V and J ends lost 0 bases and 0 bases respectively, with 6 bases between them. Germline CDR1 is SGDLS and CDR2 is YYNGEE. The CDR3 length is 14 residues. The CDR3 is CASSVAGNQETQYF. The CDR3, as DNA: TGTGCCAGCAGCGTAGCGGGCAACCAAGAGACCCAGTACTTC.

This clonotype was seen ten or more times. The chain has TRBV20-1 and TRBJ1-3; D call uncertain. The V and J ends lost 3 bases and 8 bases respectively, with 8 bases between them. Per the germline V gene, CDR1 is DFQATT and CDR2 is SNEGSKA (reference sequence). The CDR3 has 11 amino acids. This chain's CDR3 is CSARRLDTIYF. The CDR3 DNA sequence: TGCAGTGCTAGGAGGTTGGACACCATATATTTT.

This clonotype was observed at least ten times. The DNA for the CDR3 is TGTGCCAGCAGTGAAATGGGACAGGCGATGGGGTACGCTTTCTTT. Translated, it gives CASSEMGQAMGYAFF. V and J are TRBV2 and TRBJ1-1, with TRBD1 identical over 8 bases. In germline, CDR1 is SNHLY, CDR2 FYNNEI. The V and J ends lost 2 bases and 11 bases, in that order; junction bases with no gene match: 13. CDR3 size: 15 residues. Full variable domain (missing parts from reference TRBV2 and TRBJ1-1): EPEVTQTPSHQVTQMGQEVILRCVPISNHLYFYWYRQILGQKVEFLVSFYNNEISEKSEIFDDQFSVERPDGSNFTLKIRSTKLEDSAMYFCASSEMGQAMGYAFFGQGTRLTVV.

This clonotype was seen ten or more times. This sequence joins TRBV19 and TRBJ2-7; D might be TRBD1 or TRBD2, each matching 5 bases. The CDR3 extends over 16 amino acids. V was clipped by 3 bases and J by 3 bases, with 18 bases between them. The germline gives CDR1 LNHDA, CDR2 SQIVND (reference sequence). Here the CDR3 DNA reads TGTGCCAGTAGTATGGACCCGGGACGGAATGTCTACGAGCAGTACTTC. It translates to CASSMDPGRNVYEQYF.

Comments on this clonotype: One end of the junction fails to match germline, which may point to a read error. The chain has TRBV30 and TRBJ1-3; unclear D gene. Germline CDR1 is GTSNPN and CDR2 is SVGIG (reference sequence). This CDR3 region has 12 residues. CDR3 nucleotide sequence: TGTGCCTGTGAGTCCTCTGGAAACACCACATATTTT. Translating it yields CACESSGNTTYF.

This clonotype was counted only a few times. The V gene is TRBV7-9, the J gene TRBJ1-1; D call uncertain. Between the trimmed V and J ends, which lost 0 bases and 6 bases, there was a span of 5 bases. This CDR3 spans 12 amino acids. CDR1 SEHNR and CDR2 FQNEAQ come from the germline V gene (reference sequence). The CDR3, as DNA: TGTGCCAGCAGCTTAGCAGTTGCTGAAGCTTTCTTT. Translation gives CASSLAVAEAFF.

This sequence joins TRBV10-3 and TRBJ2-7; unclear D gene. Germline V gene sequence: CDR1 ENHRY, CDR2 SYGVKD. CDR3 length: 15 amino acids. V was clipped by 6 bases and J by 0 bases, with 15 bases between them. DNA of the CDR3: TGTGCCATCAGCGCTGACAAGGCCAGCTCCTACGAGCAGTACTTC. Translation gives CAISADKASSYEQYF.

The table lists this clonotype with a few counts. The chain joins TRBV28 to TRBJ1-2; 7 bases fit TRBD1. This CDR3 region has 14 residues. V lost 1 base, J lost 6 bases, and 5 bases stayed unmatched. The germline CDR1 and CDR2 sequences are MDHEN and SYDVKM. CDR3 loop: CASSLLRQGDGYTF. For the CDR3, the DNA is TGTGCCAGCAGTTTATTGCGACAGGGCGATGGCTACACCTTC.